One and the same sample provided the 29 T cell receptor beta chains below, sequenced in a study of OX40 agonist ivuxolimab in advanced cancers. Profiling relied on immunoSEQ multiplex PCR, and the TCRdb table lists in-frame clones only, not all of them. The table shows 64,000 or so clones, with approximately 80% occurring only once. The source was CD4+ or CD8+ T cells sorted from blood, collected in a trial of the OX40 agonist ivuxolimab. These receptors all stem from an adult with an advanced solid tumor such as melanoma, head and neck, liver or kidney cancer.

CDR3 coding DNA: TGTGCCACGGGCCGGGACAACTACGAGCAGTACTTC. Its translation is CATGRDNYEQYF. This chain connects TRBV12-5 to TRBJ2-7, with a weak D call TRBD1 (6 bases). Germline lookup yields CDR1 LGHNT and CDR2 FRNRAP. CDR3 length: 12 residues.

The chain links TRBV30 to TRBJ1-2, with unresolved D. V lost 2 bases and J lost 0, with 7 bases in between. Germline V gives CDR1 GTSNPN, CDR2 SVGIG (reference sequence). The CDR3 has 13 amino acids. This chain's CDR3 is CAWSLFTNYGYTF. CDR3 coding DNA: TGTGCCTGGAGTCTGTTCACTAACTATGGCTACACCTTC.

The gene calls are TRBV18 and TRBJ2-7, with D hard to call. Trimming stripped 6 bases from V and 4 bases from J, with 13 bases between. The length of the CDR3 is 13 residues. In germline, CDR1 is KGHSH, CDR2 LQKENI. The CDR3 region has the DNA TGTGCCAGCTCCGACCGGCCGTTATACGAGCAGTACTTC. As protein: CASSDRPLYEQYF.

The chain has TRBV30 and TRBJ1-3, with D hard to call. CDR1 and CDR2 (germline): GTSNPN, SVGIG (reference sequence). The CDR3 length is 12 residues. This chain's CDR3 is CPNWEGGNTIYF. DNA for the CDR3: TGTCCGAACTGGGAGGGTGGAAACACCATATATTTT. The variable domain in full, with the rest retrieved from reference TRBV30 and TRBJ1-3, is SQTIHQWPATLVQPVGSPLSLECTVEGTSNPNLYWYRQAAGRGLQLLFYSVGIGQISSEVPQNLSASRPQDRQFILSSKKLLLSDSGFYLCPNWEGGNTIYFGEGSWLTVV.

The chain recombines TRBV27 with TRBJ1-6, with 8 bases fitting TRBD1. The V segment lost 6 bases and the J segment 9 bases; nucleotides outside the gene matches: 4. The CDR3 is 13 residues long. Per the germline V gene, CDR1 is MNHEY and CDR2 is SMNVEV (reference sequence). CDR3 protein: CASRRQGFSPLHF. The CDR3 DNA sequence: TGTGCCAGCAGGAGACAGGGGTTTTCACCCCTCCACTTT.

V usage is TRBV9 and J usage is TRBJ1-6; weak D call: TRBD1 (5 bases). Germline CDR1 is SGDLS and CDR2 is YYNGEE. The CDR3 totals 16 residues. Trimming pared 4 bases from V and 0 bases from J, leaving 11 bases between. The CDR3 sequence: CASSPDGGSYNSPLHF. Written as DNA, the CDR3 is TGTGCCAGCAGCCCCGACGGGGGCTCCTATAATTCACCCCTCCACTTT.

This chain links TRBV27 with TRBJ1-2, with D possibly matching TRBD1 (5 bases). The CDR3 has 16 residues. CDR1 and CDR2 from the germline V gene are MNHEY and SMNVEV (reference sequence). Trimming cost V 4 bases and J 3 bases, with 18 bases left between them. CDR3 in DNA: TGTGCCAGCAGTTCCCAAAGGGACCCAGGGCACTATGGCTACACCTTC. This codes for CASSSQRDPGHYGYTF.

J is TRBJ1-4 and V is TRBV5-1, with a tentative D call TRBD1 (5 bases). This CDR3 spans 17 amino acids. Deletions cut 0 bases from V and 8 bases from J, with 20 bases between. Looked up from germline, CDR1 is SGHRS and CDR2 is YFSETQ. CDR3 sequence reads: CASSLVAGFTAGEKLFF. CDR3 bases: TGCGCCAGCAGCTTGGTGGCCGGGTTTACGGCAGGGGAAAAACTGTTTTTT. Full variable domain (missing parts from reference TRBV5-1 and TRBJ1-4): KAGVTQTPRYLIKTRGQQVTLSCSPISGHRSVSWYQQTPGQGLQFLFEYFSETQRNKGNFPGRFSGRQFSNSRSEMNVSTLELGDSALYLCASSLVAGFTAGEKLFFGSGTQLSVL.

This clone was picked up a small number of times. The genes are TRBV9 and TRBJ2-3; D possibly corresponds to TRBD2 (6 bases). There are 16 residues in the CDR3. CDR1 is SGDLS, CDR2 YYNGEE, per germline. Trimming took 4 bases from V and 0 from J, leaving 15 bases between them. The CDR3 is CASSFRGAGSTDTQYF. In nucleotides, the CDR3 is TGTGCCAGCAGCTTCCGCGGGGCGGGTAGCACAGATACGCAGTATTTT.

The rearrangement links TRBV2 to TRBJ2-2; D remains ambiguous. Trimming took 7 bases from V and 6 from J, leaving 12 bases between them. CDR1 is SNHLY, CDR2 FYNNEI, per germline. The CDR3 contains 13 residues. The chain's CDR3 is CASKIGLAGELFF. In DNA, the CDR3 is TGTGCCAGCAAAATCGGTCTGGCCGGGGAGCTGTTTTTT.

This chain links TRBV7-3 with TRBJ2-2; 8 bases map to TRBD1. Germline values: CDR1 SGHTA, CDR2 FQGTGA. The CDR3 loop spans 14 amino acids. V shed 5 bases, J shed 5 bases, and the junction held 4 bases outside the gene matches. CDR3 coding DNA: TGTGCCAGCAGCCGAAACAGGGGGACCGGGGAGCTGTTTTTT. It specifies CASSRNRGTGELFF.

The V call is TRBV5-4, the J call TRBJ2-7; D unclear. Deletions cut 3 bases from V and 2 bases from J, with 15 bases between. CDR1 and CDR2 (germline): SGHNT, YYREEE (reference sequence). CDR3 length equals 15 residues. CDR3 nucleotides: TGTGCCAGCAGCTCTGGCCCCACGGTCCCCTACGAGCAGTACTTC. This sequence encodes CASSSGPTVPYEQYF.

The rearrangement uses TRBV27 and TRBJ1-2; unclear D gene. This CDR3 has 13 residues. Trimming took off 1 base at V and 5 bases at J, with 8 bases between the two ends. Germline V gives CDR1 MNHEY, CDR2 SMNVEV (reference sequence). The DNA of the CDR3 is TGTGCCAGCAGTTTATATGGTCTATATGGCTACACCTTC. It yields the protein CASSLYGLYGYTF.

About this clone: The same CDR3 is also encoded by other DNA sequences in this sample. The V call is TRBV9, the J call TRBJ2-1, with 9 bases that match TRBD2. This CDR3 region has 15 residues. The germline gives CDR1 SGDLS, CDR2 YYNGEE. The V gene end was trimmed by 6 bases and the J gene end by 2 bases; junction bases not matched to a gene: 6. The CDR3, as DNA: TGTGCCAGCAACCCCGGCGGGGGGGCCTACAATGAGCAGTTCTTC. It translates to CASNPGGGAYNEQFF.

Only one count was recorded for this clone. This specimen includes other DNA sequences encoding the same CDR3. The chain has TRBV5-1 and TRBJ2-3; a possible D gene is TRBD2 (5 bases). Germline CDR1 reads SGHRS; CDR2 reads YFSETQ. This CDR3 has 13 residues. V dropped 0 bases and J dropped 6 bases, with 8 bases sitting between them. For the CDR3, the DNA is TGCGCCAGCAGCTTGGGAATAGCGGATACGCAGTATTTT. This gives the protein CASSLGIADTQYF.

Remarks on this clone: The sample holds other DNA sequences that translate to the same CDR3. CDR3 sequence (DNA): TGTGCCAGCAGCGTAGTGGGGAGCTCCTACGAGCAGTACTTC. This encodes CASSVVGSSYEQYF. The rearrangement uses TRBV9 and TRBJ2-7; possible D gene TRBD2, 5 bases. Trimming stripped 0 bases from V and 0 bases from J, with 7 bases between. Germline CDR1 SGDLS, CDR2 YYNGEE. The CDR3 is 14 amino acids.

The V and J genes are TRBV5-1 and TRBJ2-3; 7 bases align to TRBD2. Germline V CDR1 and CDR2: SGHRS, YFSETQ. V lost 0 bases, J lost 5 bases, and 9 bases stayed unmatched. The CDR3 is 16 amino acids. The CDR3 reads CASSLAGLAVQDTQYF. The CDR3 DNA reads as TGCGCCAGCAGCTTGGCCGGTCTAGCGGTACAAGATACGCAGTATTTT.

This clone has only one observation. The chain joins TRBV19 to TRBJ2-3; 8 bases match TRBD2. V shed 4 bases and J 1 base; nucleotides not matched to a gene: 4. Germline-derived CDR1 and CDR2 are LNHDA and SQIVND (reference sequence). The CDR3 is made up of 15 amino acids. The CDR3 protein is CASSNGGAGTDTQYF. DNA for the CDR3: TGTGCCAGTAGTAACGGGGGGGCCGGCACAGATACGCAGTATTTT.

This chain uses TRBV6-6 with TRBJ1-3; D possibly corresponds to TRBD1 (6 bases). Trimming removed 0 bases from V and 3 bases from J, with 12 bases in between. In germline, CDR1 is MNHNY, CDR2 SVGAGI (reference sequence). The CDR3 is made up of 16 amino acids. This CDR3 is CASSYSSRDIGNTIYF. CDR3 nucleotide sequence: TGTGCCAGCAGTTACTCGAGTAGGGACATTGGAAACACCATATATTTT.

The V gene is TRBV7-3, the J gene TRBJ2-5; no reliable D call. Germline-derived CDR1 and CDR2 are SGHTA and FQGTGA. CDR3 length: 13 amino acids. Deletions cut 2 bases from V and 5 bases from J, with 9 bases between. This CDR3 reads CASSLFHRETQYF. The CDR3 bases are TGTGCCAGCAGCTTATTTCATCGGGAGACCCAGTACTTC.

The chain combines TRBV2 with TRBJ2-1; D is ambiguous. V gave up 6 bases and J gave up 2 bases, with 2 bases separating them. The CDR3 runs to 11 residues. Germline lookup yields CDR1 SNHLY and CDR2 FYNNEI. The CDR3: CASRTYNEQFF. The CDR3 bases are TGTGCCAGCAGGACCTACAATGAGCAGTTCTTC. The full variable domain, completed using reference TRBV2 and TRBJ2-1, is EPEVTQTPSHQVTQMGQEVILRCVPISNHLYFYWYRQILGQKVEFLVSFYNNEISEKSEIFDDQFSVERPDGSNFTLKIRSTKLEDSAMYFCASRTYNEQFFGPGTRLTVL.

V is TRBV18 and J is TRBJ2-3; D gene ambiguous. The germline V gene encodes CDR1 KGHSH and CDR2 LQKENI. The CDR3 has 15 amino acids. With 2 bases removed from V and 1 base from J, the gap between germline ends came to 10 bases. CDR3 DNA: TGTGCCAGCTCACCAGTCCCCTCGGGCACAGATACGCAGTATTTT. Its protein product is CASSPVPSGTDTQYF. The entire variable domain, with the rest obtained from reference TRBV18 and TRBJ2-3, is as follows: NAGVMQNPRHLVRRRGQEARLRCSPMKGHSHVYWYRQLPEEGLKFMVYLQKENIIDESGMPKERFSAEFPKEGPSILRIQQVVRGDSAAYFCASSPVPSGTDTQYFGPGTRLTVL.

This clone was seen just once. The genes are TRBV7-2 and TRBJ2-5; D ambiguous. V was cut by 0 bases and J by 5 bases, with 10 bases left in between. Germline V gives CDR1 SGHTA, CDR2 FQGNSA. The CDR3 runs to 14 residues. CDR3 in DNA: TGTGCCAGCAGCTTAGCGGGTGTCGTGGAGACCCAGTACTTC. Its protein is CASSLAGVVETQYF.

This clone was seen only a few times. The rearrangement uses TRBV28 and TRBJ1-1; D remains ambiguous. This CDR3 contains 11 residues. V was shortened by 10 bases and J by 5 bases, with 11 bases between the two germline ends. Per the germline V gene, CDR1 is MDHEN and CDR2 is SYDVKM. As DNA, the CDR3 is TGTGCCACCCTTTATTCGACTGAAGCTTTCTTT. Amino acids: CATLYSTEAFF.

This clone has more than one count but fewer than ten. The chain joins TRBV11-2 to TRBJ2-7; 8 positions match TRBD1. Germline V gives CDR1 SGHAT, CDR2 FQNNGV. Germline trimming cut 1 base from V and 3 bases from J; bases unmatched to any gene: 5. This CDR3 has 15 amino acids. This chain's CDR3 is CASSLAGQVNYEQYF. The CDR3 region has the DNA TGTGCCAGCAGCTTAGCGGGACAGGTGAACTACGAGCAGTACTTC.

The rearrangement links TRBV2 to TRBJ1-2, with D unresolved. This CDR3 comprises 14 residues. Trimming pared 0 bases from V and 8 bases from J, leaving 13 bases between. Germline V lookup: CDR1 SNHLY, CDR2 FYNNEI. The CDR3 nucleotides are TGTGCCAGCAGTGAAGCAAGGGTTGCTGGAGGCTACACCTTC. Protein product: CASSEARVAGGYTF.

The gene calls are TRBV7-2 and TRBJ2-3; TRBD1 might be the D (5 bases). The CDR3 consists of 15 residues. The V end lost 5 bases, the J end lost 0 bases, and 12 bases lay between the germline ends. The germline CDR1 and CDR2 sequences are SGHTA and FQGNSA. CDR3 coding DNA: TGTGCCAGCAGCCCTCACCAGGGTAGCACAGATACGCAGTATTTT. It encodes CASSPHQGSTDTQYF.

The chain joins TRBV7-9 to TRBJ2-2, with TRBD2 matching 8 bases. This CDR3 comprises 14 residues. The ends lost 7 bases at V and 5 bases at J; junction bases unmatched: 6. Germline values: CDR1 SEHNR, CDR2 FQNEAQ (reference sequence). CDR3 DNA: TGTGCCAGCATGAGCGGGAGTTTTACCGGGGAGCTGTTTTTT. This codes for CASMSGSFTGELFF.

This clone has just one count. The chain carries TRBV6-5 and TRBJ2-1, with TRBD2 matching 9 bases. The CDR3 is 16 residues long. The trim removed 0 bases at V and 10 bases at J, leaving 10 bases unmatched. CDR1 is MNHEY, CDR2 SVGAGI, per germline. Written as DNA, the CDR3 is TGTGCCAGCAGTTACTCGATCTTAGCGGGAGTTCGCGAGCAGTTCTTC. It codes for CASSYSILAGVREQFF.